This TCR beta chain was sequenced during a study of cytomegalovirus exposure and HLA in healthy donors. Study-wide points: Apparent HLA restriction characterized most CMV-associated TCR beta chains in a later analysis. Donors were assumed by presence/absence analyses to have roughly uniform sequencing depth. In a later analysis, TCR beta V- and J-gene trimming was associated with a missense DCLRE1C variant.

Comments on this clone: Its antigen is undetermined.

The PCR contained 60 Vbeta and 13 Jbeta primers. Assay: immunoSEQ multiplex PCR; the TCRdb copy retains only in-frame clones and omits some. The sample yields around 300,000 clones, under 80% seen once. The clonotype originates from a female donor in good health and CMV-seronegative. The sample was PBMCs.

The CDR3 nucleotides read TGTGCCAGCAGCTTAGGTGGACTAGCCCACAATGAGCAGTTCTTC. Residues: CASSLGGLAHNEQFF. The chain recombines TRBV7-3 with TRBJ2-1, with 8 bases that match TRBD2. V trimming: 2 bases; J trimming: 5 bases; junction bases outside the gene matches: 5. Germline CDR1 SGHTA, CDR2 FQGTGA. This CDR3 spans 15 amino acids.